This TCR beta chain originates from a study of cytomegalovirus exposure and HLA in healthy donors. Study-wide background: The early release's HLA-typed donors yielded 70 million to 85 million unique TCRs. Study conclusions and caveats: In vitro testing confirmed a few CMV-associated chains as specific for CMV antigens. One variant, a missense change in DCLRE1C, was linked in a later analysis to TCR beta V- and J-gene trimming.

Remarks on this clone: The antigen remains unidentified.

CDR3 length equals 16 residues. Between the trimmed V and J ends, which lost 0 bases and 0 bases, there was a span of 12 bases. The germline CDR1 and CDR2 sequences are KGHSH and LQKENI. The study ran its PCR with 60 Vbeta and 13 Jbeta primers. Profiled with immunoSEQ multiplex PCR; TCRdb holds only in-frame clones, not every one. The sample includes 110,000 or so clones, just under 70% of them seen just once. The chain joins TRBV18 to TRBJ2-7, with D possibly matching TRBD2 (6 bases). The sample taken for sequencing was PBMCs. The TCR was taken from a woman in her sixties or seventies in good health and CMV-seropositive. The chain's CDR3 is CASSPPSAGSSYEQYF. The DNA of the CDR3 is TGTGCCAGCTCACCACCTAGCGCGGGAAGCTCCTACGAGCAGTACTTC.